These 15 T cell receptor beta chains originate from one sample sequenced in a study of post-analysis software for immune sequencing data. Study-wide findings and caveats: In patients, TRBV5-6, TRBV5-1 and TRBV20-1 belonged to five or six TRBV segments found more frequently than in controls.

The library was made from cDNA and included unique molecular identifiers. One entry per CDR3 protein, called by TCRdb with MiXCR from the PCR reads. The sample has approximately 690,000 distinct CDR3 sequences, 55% to 60% seen once. No antigen is known for these receptors. The specimen sequenced was blood. Source of these receptors: a girl aged 2 to 9 with multiple sclerosis.

This clonotype was counted between two and nine times. This rearrangement joins TRBV5-6 to TRBJ2-5; TRBD1 or TRBD2 may be the D gene (6 bases each). The CDR3 length is 16 residues. Trimming took 0 bases from V and 5 from J, leaving 17 bases between them. CDR1 and CDR2 (germline): SGHDT, YYEEEE. CDR3 in amino acids: CASSLGPPQGRETQYF. The CDR3 coding sequence is TGTGCCAGCAGCTTGGGCCCCCCGCAGGGGAGGGAGACCCAGTACTTC.

The chain has TRBV13 and TRBJ2-2, with D unresolved. The V end was cut by 5 bases, the J end by 3 bases, with 13 bases between. This CDR3 comprises 15 residues. From germline, CDR1 is PRHDT and CDR2 FYEKMQ (reference sequence). The CDR3, as DNA: TGTGCCAGCAGCCTCCAGAACGAGCACACCGGGGAGCTGTTTTTT. Amino acids: CASSLQNEHTGELFF.

V gene TRBV7-9 combines with J gene TRBJ1-2; D might be TRBD1 (6 bases). V lost 3 bases and J lost 3, with 14 bases in between. Germline CDR1 reads SEHNR; CDR2 reads FQNEAQ (reference sequence). The CDR3 is made up of 15 amino acids. The DNA for the CDR3 is TGTGCCAGCAGCTTCGGCGGCAGGGGAGACTATGGCTACACCTTC. This codes for CASSFGGRGDYGYTF.

This chain uses TRBV7-2 with TRBJ1-2; no definite D call. Germline CDR1 and CDR2: SGHTA and FQGNSA. The CDR3 runs to 15 residues. V lost 4 bases and J 2 bases, leaving 14 bases between the germline ends. This chain's CDR3 is CASSSSRSTNYGYTF. DNA of the CDR3: TGTGCCAGCAGCTCCTCTCGATCCACCAACTATGGCTACACCTTC.

This chain joins TRBV20-1 and TRBJ2-7; D remains unclear. CDR3 size: 13 residues. With 0 bases removed from V and 1 base from J, the gap between germline ends came to 7 bases. Germline V lookup: CDR1 DFQATT, CDR2 SNEGSKA (reference sequence). In DNA, the CDR3 is TGCAGTGCTAGAGATGCCCAATCCTACGAGCAGTACTTC. The encoded protein is CSARDAQSYEQYF.

Remarks on this clonotype: One end of the junction is discordant with germline, which a read error may explain. This rearrangement joins TRBV5-1 to TRBJ1-6, with D unresolved. From germline, CDR1 is SGHRS and CDR2 YFSETQ. The CDR3 has 13 amino acids. CDR3 nucleotide sequence: TGCGCCTGCAGCTTGACCTTGGATTCACCCCTCCACTTT. Translating it yields CACSLTLDSPLHF.

V and J are TRBV10-3 and TRBJ1-2; 9 bases fit TRBD1. Germline CDR1 ENHRY, CDR2 SYGVKD. This CDR3 comprises 15 residues. The V gene end was trimmed by 7 bases and the J gene end by 0 bases; junction bases not matched to a gene: 6. In nucleotides, the CDR3 is TGTGCCATCAAGGGGACAGGGAAGGCTAACTATGGCTACACCTTC. It is translated as CAIKGTGKANYGYTF.

This clonotype was observed a few times. The chain combines TRBV12-3 or TRBV12-4 with TRBJ1-1; D remains ambiguous. The CDR3 has 12 residues. Trimming removed 2 bases from V and 3 bases from J, with 4 bases in between. The CDR3 DNA is TGTGCCAGCAGTTTAACCTACACTGAAGCTTTCTTT. Protein sequence: CASSLTYTEAFF.

The chain couples TRBV7-8 to TRBJ2-1; 9 nucleotides match TRBD2. J gave up 2 bases and V 2 bases, and 7 bases lay outside the gene matches. The V gene's germline CDR1 is SGHVS and CDR2 FQNEAQ. The CDR3 has 17 amino acids. The CDR3 protein is CASSLRASGITYNEQFF. CDR3 in DNA: TGTGCCAGCAGCTTAAGGGCTAGCGGGATCACCTACAATGAGCAGTTCTTC.

The chain recombines TRBV6-2 or TRBV6-3 with TRBJ2-1, with D possibly being TRBD2 (6 bases). The CDR3 has 17 residues. CDR1 and CDR2 from the germline V gene are MNHEY and SVGEGT. Trimming removed 0 bases from V and 3 bases from J, with 15 bases in between. CDR3 protein: CASSYSSRRGGYNEQFF. The CDR3 DNA sequence: TGTGCCAGCAGTTACTCGAGTCGGAGGGGTGGCTACAATGAGCAGTTCTTC.

The chain joins TRBV24-1 to TRBJ1-1; 11 nucleotides match TRBD1. Germline V gene lookup returns CDR1 KGHDR and CDR2 SFDVKD. The V and J ends lost 3 bases and 7 bases, in that order; junction bases with no gene match: 9. The CDR3 has 16 residues. The CDR3 sequence is CATSDPPGDRGDEAFF. DNA for the CDR3: TGTGCCACCAGTGATCCTCCGGGGGACAGGGGGGATGAAGCTTTCTTT.

V gene TRBV5-1 combines with J gene TRBJ2-4; D tentatively reads TRBD1 or TRBD2 (5 bases each). In germline, CDR1 is SGHRS, CDR2 YFSETQ. This CDR3 comprises 14 residues. V was trimmed by 4 bases and J by 7 bases, leaving 15 bases between them. The CDR3 DNA sequence: TGCGCCAGCAGCCCTGGACTCCCAGGGAACATTCAGTACTTC. Protein: CASSPGLPGNIQYF.

The rearrangement links TRBV12-3 or TRBV12-4 to TRBJ2-1; no clear D. The V end was cut by 5 bases, the J end by 4 bases, with 15 bases between. This CDR3 has 15 residues. The CDR3 region has the DNA TGTGCCAGCAGTCGGCAGGCTAGAATTTACAATGAGCAGTTCTTC. Its protein product is CASSRQARIYNEQFF.

This clonotype was observed a handful of times. The chain carries TRBV5-1 and TRBJ1-1; possibly TRBD1 for D (5 bases). V was clipped by 3 bases and J by 8 bases, with 17 bases between them. Per the germline V gene, CDR1 is SGHRS and CDR2 is YFSETQ. This CDR3 region has 14 residues. The CDR3 protein is CASSSATGVPEAFF. CDR3 nucleotides: TGCGCCAGCAGCTCGGCTACGGGGGTGCCCGAAGCTTTCTTT.

The gene calls are TRBV29-1 and TRBJ2-5; no clear D gene. The end of the DNA aligns better with TRBJ2-7, so the J call may be wrong. Germline CDR1 and CDR2: SQVTM and ANQGSEA. There are 14 residues in the CDR3. This chain's CDR3 is CSVGPGQNSYEQYF. In DNA, the CDR3 is TGCAGCGTTGGCCCTGGGCAGAACTCCTACGAGCAGTACTTC.